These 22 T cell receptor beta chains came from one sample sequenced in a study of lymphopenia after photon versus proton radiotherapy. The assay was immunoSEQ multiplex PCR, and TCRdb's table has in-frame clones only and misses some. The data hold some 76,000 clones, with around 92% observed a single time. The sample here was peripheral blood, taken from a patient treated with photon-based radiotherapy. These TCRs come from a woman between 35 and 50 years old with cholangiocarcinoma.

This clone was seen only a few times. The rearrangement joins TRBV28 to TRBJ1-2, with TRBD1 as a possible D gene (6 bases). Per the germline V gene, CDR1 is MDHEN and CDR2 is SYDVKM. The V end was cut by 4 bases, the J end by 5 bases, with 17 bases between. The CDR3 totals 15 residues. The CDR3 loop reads CASSSPPQGTYGYTF. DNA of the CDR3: TGTGCCAGCAGTTCTCCTCCACAGGGAACGTATGGCTACACCTTC.

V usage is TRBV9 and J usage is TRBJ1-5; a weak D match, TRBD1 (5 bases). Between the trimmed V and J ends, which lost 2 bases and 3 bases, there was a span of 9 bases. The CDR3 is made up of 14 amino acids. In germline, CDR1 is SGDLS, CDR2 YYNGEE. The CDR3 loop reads CASSVGGYNQPQHF. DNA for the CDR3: TGTGCCAGCAGCGTTGGGGGATACAATCAGCCCCAGCATTTT.

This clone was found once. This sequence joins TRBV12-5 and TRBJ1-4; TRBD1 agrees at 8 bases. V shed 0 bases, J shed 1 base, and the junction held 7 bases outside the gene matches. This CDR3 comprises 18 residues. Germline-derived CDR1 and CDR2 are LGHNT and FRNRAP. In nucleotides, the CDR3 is TGTGCTAGTGGTTTGGTCACAGGGGGACGGGTAACTAATGAAAAACTGTTTTTT. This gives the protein CASGLVTGGRVTNEKLFF.

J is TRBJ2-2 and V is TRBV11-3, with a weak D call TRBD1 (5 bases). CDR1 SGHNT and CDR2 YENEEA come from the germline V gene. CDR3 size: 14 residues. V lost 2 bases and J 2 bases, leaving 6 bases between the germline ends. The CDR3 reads CASSLRGNTGELFF. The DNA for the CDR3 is TGTGCCAGCAGCTTAAGGGGCAACACCGGGGAGCTGTTTTTT.

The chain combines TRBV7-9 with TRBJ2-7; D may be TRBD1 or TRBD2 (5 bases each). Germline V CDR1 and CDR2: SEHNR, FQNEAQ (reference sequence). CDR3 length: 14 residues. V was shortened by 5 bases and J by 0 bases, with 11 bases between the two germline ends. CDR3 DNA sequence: TGTGCCAGCAGCCCTGTTGGGGGCTCCTACGAGCAGTACTTC. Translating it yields CASSPVGGSYEQYF.

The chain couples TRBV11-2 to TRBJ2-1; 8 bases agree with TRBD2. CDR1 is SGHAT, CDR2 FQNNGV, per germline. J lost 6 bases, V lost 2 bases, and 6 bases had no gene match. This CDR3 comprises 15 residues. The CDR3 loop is CASSLRTSGINEQFF. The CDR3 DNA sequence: TGTGCCAGCAGCTTACGAACTAGCGGAATCAATGAGCAGTTCTTC. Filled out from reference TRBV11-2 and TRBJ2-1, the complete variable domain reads EAGVAQSPRYKIIEKRQSVAFWCNPISGHATLYWYQQILGQGPKLLIQFQNNGVVDDSQLPKDRFSAERLKGVDSTLKIQPAKLEDSAVYLCASSLRTSGINEQFFGPGTRLTVL.

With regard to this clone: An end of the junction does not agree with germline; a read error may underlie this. The CDR3 reads CASRYSAGGISPLHF. The CDR3 bases are TGTGCCAGCAGATACTCGGCCGGGGGGATTTCACCCCTCCACTTT. V gene TRBV6-5 combines with J gene TRBJ1-6, with a tentative D call TRBD1 (5 bases). The CDR3 runs 15 residues. The germline CDR1 and CDR2 sequences are MNHEY and SVGAGI.

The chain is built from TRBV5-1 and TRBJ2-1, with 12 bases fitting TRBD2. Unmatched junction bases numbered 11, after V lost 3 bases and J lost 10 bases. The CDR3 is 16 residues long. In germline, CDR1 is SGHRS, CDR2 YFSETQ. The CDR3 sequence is CASSSGGLAGWEEQFF. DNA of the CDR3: TGCGCCAGCAGCTCGGGTGGACTAGCGGGGTGGGAGGAGCAGTTCTTC.

CDR3 region: CASRPDEGNTQYF. The CDR3 DNA reads as TGCGCCAGCCGCCCCGACGAGGGTAATACGCAGTATTTT. This chain links TRBV5-1 with TRBJ2-3, with a tentative D call TRBD2 (5 bases). Germline V CDR1 and CDR2: SGHRS, YFSETQ. V dropped 7 bases and J dropped 7 bases, with 16 bases sitting between them. The CDR3 spans 13 residues.

CDR3 nucleotide sequence: TGCAGCGTGACGGATTTTAATGAAAAACTGTTTTTT. It codes for CSVTDFNEKLFF. The chain uses TRBV29-1 and TRBJ1-4, with D unclear. The CDR3 totals 12 residues. From germline, CDR1 is SQVTM and CDR2 ANQGSEA. V lost 6 bases and J 4 bases, leaving 9 bases between the germline ends.

This CDR3 reads CASSGGADPTNEKLFF. The CDR3 DNA follows: TGTGCCAGCAGCGGGGGTGCAGATCCAACTAATGAAAAACTGTTTTTT. The chain employs TRBV9 and TRBJ1-4; D unresolved. CDR1 SGDLS and CDR2 YYNGEE come from the germline V gene. With 3 bases removed from V and 0 bases from J, the gap between germline ends came to 12 bases. This CDR3 comprises 16 residues.

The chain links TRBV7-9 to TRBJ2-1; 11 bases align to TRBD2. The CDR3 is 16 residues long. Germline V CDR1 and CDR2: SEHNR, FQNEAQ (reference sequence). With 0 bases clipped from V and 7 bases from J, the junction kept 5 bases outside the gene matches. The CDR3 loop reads CASSLAPGLAVNEQFF. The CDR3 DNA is TGTGCCAGCAGCTTAGCTCCGGGACTAGCGGTTAATGAGCAGTTCTTC.

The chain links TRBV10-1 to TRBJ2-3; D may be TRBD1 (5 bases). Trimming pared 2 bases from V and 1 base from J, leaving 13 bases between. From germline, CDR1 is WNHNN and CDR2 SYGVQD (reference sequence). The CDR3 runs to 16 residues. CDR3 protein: CASSEMGQGRTDTQYF. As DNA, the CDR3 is TGCGCCAGCAGTGAGATGGGGCAGGGCCGCACAGATACGCAGTATTTT.

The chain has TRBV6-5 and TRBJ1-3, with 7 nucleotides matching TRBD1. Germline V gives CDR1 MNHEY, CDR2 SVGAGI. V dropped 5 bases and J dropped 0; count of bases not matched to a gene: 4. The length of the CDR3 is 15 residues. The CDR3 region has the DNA TGTGCCAGCAGTCCGACAGGGAGCTCTGGAAACACCATATATTTT. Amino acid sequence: CASSPTGSSGNTIYF.

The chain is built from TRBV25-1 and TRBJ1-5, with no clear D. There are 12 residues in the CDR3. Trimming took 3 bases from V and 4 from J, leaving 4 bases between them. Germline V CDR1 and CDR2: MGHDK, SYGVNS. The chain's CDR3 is CASSEGNQPQHF. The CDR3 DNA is TGTGCCAGCAGTGAGGGGAATCAGCCCCAGCATTTT.

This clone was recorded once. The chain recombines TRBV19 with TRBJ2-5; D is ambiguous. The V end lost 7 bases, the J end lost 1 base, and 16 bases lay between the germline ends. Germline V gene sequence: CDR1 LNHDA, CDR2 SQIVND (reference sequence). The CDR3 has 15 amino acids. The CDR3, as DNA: TGTGCCAGTAATAACCCTACGGTTCTCCAAGAGACCCAGTACTTC. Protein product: CASNNPTVLQETQYF.

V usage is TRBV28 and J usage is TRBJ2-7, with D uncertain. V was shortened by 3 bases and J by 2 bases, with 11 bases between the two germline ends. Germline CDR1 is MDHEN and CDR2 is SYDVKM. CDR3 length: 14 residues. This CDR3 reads CASSLVTDAYEQYF. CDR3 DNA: TGTGCCAGCAGTTTGGTGACGGATGCCTACGAGCAGTACTTC.

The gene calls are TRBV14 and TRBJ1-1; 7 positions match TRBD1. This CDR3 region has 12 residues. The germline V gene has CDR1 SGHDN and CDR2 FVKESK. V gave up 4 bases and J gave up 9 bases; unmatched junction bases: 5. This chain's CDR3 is CASSPTGFKAFF. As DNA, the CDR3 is TGTGCCAGCAGCCCGACAGGGTTCAAAGCTTTCTTT. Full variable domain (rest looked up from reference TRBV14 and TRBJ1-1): EAGVTQFPSHSVIEKGQTVTLRCDPISGHDNLYWYRRVMGKEIKFLLHFVKESKQDESGMPNNRFLAERTGGTYSTLKVQPAELEDSGVYFCASSPTGFKAFFGQGTRLTVV.

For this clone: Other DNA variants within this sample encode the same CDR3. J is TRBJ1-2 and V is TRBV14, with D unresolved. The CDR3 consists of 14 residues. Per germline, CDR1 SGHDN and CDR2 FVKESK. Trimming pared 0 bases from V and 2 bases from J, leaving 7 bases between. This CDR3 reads CASSQDARNYGYTF. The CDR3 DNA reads TGTGCCAGCAGCCAAGATGCGAGGAACTATGGCTACACCTTC. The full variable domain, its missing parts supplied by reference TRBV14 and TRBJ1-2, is EAGVTQFPSHSVIEKGQTVTLRCDPISGHDNLYWYRRVMGKEIKFLLHFVKESKQDESGMPNNRFLAERTGGTYSTLKVQPAELEDSGVYFCASSQDARNYGYTFGSGTRLTVV.

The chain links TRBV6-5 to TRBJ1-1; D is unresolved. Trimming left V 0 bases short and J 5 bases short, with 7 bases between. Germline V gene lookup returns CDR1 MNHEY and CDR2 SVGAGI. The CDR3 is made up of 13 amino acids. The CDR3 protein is CASSYSIQTEAFF. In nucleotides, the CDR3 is TGTGCCAGCAGTTACTCGATTCAGACTGAAGCTTTCTTT.

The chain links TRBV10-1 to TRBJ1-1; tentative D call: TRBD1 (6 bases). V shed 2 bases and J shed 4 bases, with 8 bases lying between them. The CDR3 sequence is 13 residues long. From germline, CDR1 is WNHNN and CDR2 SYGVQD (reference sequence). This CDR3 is CASSEVQGTEAFF. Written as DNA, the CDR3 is TGCGCCAGCAGTGAGGTACAGGGCACTGAAGCTTTCTTT.

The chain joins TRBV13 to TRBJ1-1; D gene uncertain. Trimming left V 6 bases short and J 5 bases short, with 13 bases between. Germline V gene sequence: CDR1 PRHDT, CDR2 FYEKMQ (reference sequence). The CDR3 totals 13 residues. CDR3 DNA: TGTGCCAGCAGGCTCACTTCGGAGACTGAAGCTTTCTTT. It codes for CASRLTSETEAFF.